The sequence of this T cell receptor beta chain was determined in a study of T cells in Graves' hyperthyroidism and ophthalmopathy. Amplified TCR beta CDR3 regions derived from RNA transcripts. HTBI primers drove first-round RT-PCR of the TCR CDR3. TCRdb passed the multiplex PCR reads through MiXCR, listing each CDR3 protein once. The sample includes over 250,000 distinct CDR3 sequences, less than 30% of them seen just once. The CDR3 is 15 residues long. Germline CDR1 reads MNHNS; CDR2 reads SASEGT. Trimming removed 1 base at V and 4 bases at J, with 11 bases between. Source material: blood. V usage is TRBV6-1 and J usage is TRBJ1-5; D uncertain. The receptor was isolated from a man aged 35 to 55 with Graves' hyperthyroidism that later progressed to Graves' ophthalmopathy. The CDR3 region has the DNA TGTGCCAGCAGTGAAGACTGGATCTTTAATCAGCCCCAGCATTTT. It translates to CASSEDWIFNQPQHF.